These 7 T cell receptor beta chains were all obtained from the same sample, sequenced in a study of CD8+CD57+ T cells in acquired aplastic anemia. Genomic DNA constituted the template upon which TCR beta VDJ and CDR3 profiling was performed. TCRdb processed the reads anew with MiXCR; each CDR3 protein has one entry. The data contain 270,000 or so distinct CDR3 sequences, 82% of them seen just once; the ten biggest clones take up around 40%. Sequencing was done on patients that had shown CD8+CD57+ cell expansion by flow cytometry. The sequenced sample consisted of sorted CD4+, CD8+, or CD8+CD57+ T cells (not recorded which) from PBMCs. The receptors were gathered from a human donor with aplastic anemia.

The chain combines TRBV7-9 with TRBJ1-3, with unresolved D. The CDR3 runs to 16 residues. Trimming removed 1 base from V and 1 base from J, with 11 bases in between. From germline, CDR1 is SEHNR and CDR2 FQNEAQ (reference sequence). The CDR3 sequence: CASSLVGSLSGNTIYF. The CDR3 DNA sequence: TGTGCCAGCAGCTTAGTGGGGTCCCTTTCTGGAAACACCATATATTTT. The entire variable domain, with the rest obtained from reference TRBV7-9 and TRBJ1-3, is as follows: DTGVSQNPRHKITKRGQNVTFRCDPISEHNRLYWYRQTLGQGPEFLTYFQNEAQLEKSRLLSDRFSAERPKGSFSTLEIQRTEQGDSAMYLCASSLVGSLSGNTIYFGEGSWLTVV.

About this clonotype: The conserved phenylalanine or tryptophan normally closing the CDR3 is absent here, so this likely arose from a read error. It is unclear where the CDR3 begins or ends on the DNA, so no DNA is shown, and the CDR3 is as TCRdb lists it. V and J are TRBV7-9 and TRBJ1-1. Germline V gene data show CDR1 as SEHNR and CDR2 as FQNEAQ (reference sequence). 13 amino acids form the CDR3, both terminal residues included. CDR3: CASSSTTGSESFY.

The chain joins TRBV12-3 or TRBV12-4 to TRBJ2-7, with D possibly TRBD1 on 5 matching bases. This CDR3 is 12 amino acids long. The ends were cut back, 6 bases at V and 2 bases at J, with 8 bases in the middle. The chain's CDR3 is CASRDKTYEQYF. The CDR3 nucleotides are TGTGCCAGCAGGGACAAGACCTACGAGCAGTACTTC.

The genes are TRBV9 and TRBJ1-1; possibly TRBD1 for D (5 bases). The germline V and J ends were trimmed by 7 bases and 6 bases, with 28 bases remaining between them. The CDR3 is 17 amino acids. Germline-derived CDR1 and CDR2 are SGDLS and YYNGEE. The CDR3 DNA reads as TGTGCCAGCGGAGGGGCTGGGCGAATGCAATACATCGCTGAAGCTTTCTTT. Its translation: CASGGAGRMQYIAEAFF.

This clonotype occurred once. The junction departs from the called germline gene at one end, perhaps through a read error. This chain uses TRBV7-9 with TRBJ2-3, with 12 bases lining up with TRBD2. TRBJ2-2 explains the end of the DNA better; the J call may be wrong. The CDR3 consists of 18 residues. Germline values: CDR1 SEHNR, CDR2 FQNEAQ (reference sequence). The CDR3 region is CASSSQRATSGGTGELFF. In DNA form, the CDR3 reads TGCGCCAGCAGCTCACAAAGGGCGACTAGCGGGGGCACCGGGGAGCTGTTTTTT.

This chain connects TRBV11-3 to TRBJ2-7, with 9 bases fitting TRBD2. CDR1 is SGHNT, CDR2 YENEEA, per germline. The trim removed 5 bases at V and 2 bases at J, leaving 7 bases unmatched. CDR3 length: 15 amino acids. CDR3 in DNA: TGTGCCAGCAGCCTCGGTGCGGGGGGGCCCTACGAGCAGTACTTC. Residues: CASSLGAGGPYEQYF.

The table lists this clonotype with a count of one. CDR3 in DNA: TGTGCCAGCAGTCAGCCGGAGGGGGGGCTGGCTACGCAGTATTTT. Protein product: CASSQPEGGLATQYF. The genes are TRBV2 and TRBJ2-3; a possible D gene is TRBD2 (7 bases). The CDR3 is made up of 15 amino acids. Germline V lookup: CDR1 SNHLY, CDR2 FYNNEI. Trimming removed 5 bases at V and 8 bases at J, with 20 bases between.